Listed here is a single T cell receptor beta chain. Its antigen is undetermined. This record belongs to a study of blood T cells in healthy people across ages. Study results and limitations: Since the PBMCs were unsorted, naive and antigen-experienced cells could not be conclusively compared.

A sample-barcoded 5' primer and a J-beta primer mix were used in a second PCR of about 6 to 12 cycles. Per sample, CDR3-containing paired-end reads numbered at least 2.5 million. Each CDR3 protein is one row after TCRdb ran MiXCR on the 5' RACE reads. This repertoire shows 850,000 to 1,300,000 distinct CDR3 sequences, 45% found once; its top ten account for under 20%. Trimming pared 5 bases from V and 4 bases from J, leaving 24 bases between. The CDR3 has 18 amino acids. V is TRBV12-3 or TRBV12-4 and J is TRBJ2-1; TRBD1 might be the D (5 bases). This TCR derives from a woman aged 55 to 70 in good health. The material sequenced was blood. The CDR3 sequence is CASSTPPWGRQIYNEQFF. CDR3 nucleotide sequence: TGTGCCAGCAGTACACCCCCATGGGGCAGGCAGATTTACAATGAGCAGTTCTTC.